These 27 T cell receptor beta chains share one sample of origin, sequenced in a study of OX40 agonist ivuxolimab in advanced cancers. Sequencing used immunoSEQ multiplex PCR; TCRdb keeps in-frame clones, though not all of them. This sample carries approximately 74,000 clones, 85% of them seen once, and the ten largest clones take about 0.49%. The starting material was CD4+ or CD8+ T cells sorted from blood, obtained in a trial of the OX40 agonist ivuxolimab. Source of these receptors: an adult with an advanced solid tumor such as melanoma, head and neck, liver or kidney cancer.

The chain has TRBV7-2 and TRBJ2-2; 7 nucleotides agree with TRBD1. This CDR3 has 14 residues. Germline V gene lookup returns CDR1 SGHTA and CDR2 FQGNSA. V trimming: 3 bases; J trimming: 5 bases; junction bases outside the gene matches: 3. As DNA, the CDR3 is TGTGCCAGCAGCTTGGGACAGACGACCGGGGAGCTGTTTTTT. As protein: CASSLGQTTGELFF.

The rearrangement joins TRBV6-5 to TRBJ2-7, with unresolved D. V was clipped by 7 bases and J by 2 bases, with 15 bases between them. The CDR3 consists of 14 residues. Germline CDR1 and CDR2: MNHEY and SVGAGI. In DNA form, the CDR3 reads TGTGCCAGCATAAGGTCCAGGAGCACCTACGAGCAGTACTTC. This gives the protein CASIRSRSTYEQYF.

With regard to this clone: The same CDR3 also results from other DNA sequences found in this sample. In DNA form, the CDR3 reads TGTGCCAGCAGTTACTCGAGGACCTCCGACACTGAAGCTTTCTTT. It translates to CASSYSRTSDTEAFF. The rearrangement links TRBV6-5 to TRBJ1-1; no clear D gene. Germline V CDR1 and CDR2: MNHEY, SVGAGI. The CDR3 contains 15 residues. The germline V and J ends were trimmed by 0 bases and 3 bases, with 11 bases remaining between them.

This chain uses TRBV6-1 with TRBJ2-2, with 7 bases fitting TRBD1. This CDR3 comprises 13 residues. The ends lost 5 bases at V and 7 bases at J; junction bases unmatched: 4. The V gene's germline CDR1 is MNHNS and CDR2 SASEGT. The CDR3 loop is CASSQTGVGELFF. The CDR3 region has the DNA TGTGCCAGCAGTCAAACAGGGGTCGGGGAGCTGTTTTTT.

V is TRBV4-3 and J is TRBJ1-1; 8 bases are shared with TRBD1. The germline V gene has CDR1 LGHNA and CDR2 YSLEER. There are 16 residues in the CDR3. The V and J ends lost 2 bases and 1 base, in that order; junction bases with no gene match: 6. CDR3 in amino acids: CASSQLAGTGNTEAFF. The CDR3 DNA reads TGCGCCAGCAGCCAACTTGCCGGGACAGGGAACACTGAAGCTTTCTTT.

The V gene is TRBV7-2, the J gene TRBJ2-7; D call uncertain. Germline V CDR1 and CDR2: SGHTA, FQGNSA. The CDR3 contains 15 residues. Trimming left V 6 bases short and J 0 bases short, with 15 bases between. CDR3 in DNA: TGTGCCAGCAGATACGCTGGCAGGAGCTCCTACGAGCAGTACTTC. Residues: CASRYAGRSSYEQYF. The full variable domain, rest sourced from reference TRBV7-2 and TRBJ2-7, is GAGVSQSPSNKVTEKGKDVELRCDPISGHTALYWYRQSLGQGLEFLIYFQGNSAPDKSGLPSDRFSAERTGGSVSTLTIQRTQQEDSAVYLCASRYAGRSSYEQYFGPGTRLTVT.

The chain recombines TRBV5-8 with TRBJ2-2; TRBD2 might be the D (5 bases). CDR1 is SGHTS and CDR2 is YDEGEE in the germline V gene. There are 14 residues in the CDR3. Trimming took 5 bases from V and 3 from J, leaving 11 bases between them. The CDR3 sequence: CASRRARDTGELFF. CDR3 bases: TGTGCCAGCAGACGGGCGAGGGACACCGGGGAGCTGTTTTTT.

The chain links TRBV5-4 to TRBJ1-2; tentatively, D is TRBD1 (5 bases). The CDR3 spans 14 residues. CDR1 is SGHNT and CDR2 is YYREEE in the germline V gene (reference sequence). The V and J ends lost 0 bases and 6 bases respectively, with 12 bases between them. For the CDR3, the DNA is TGTGCCAGCAGCTTGGGACAGATCGTTGATGGCTACACCTTC. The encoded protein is CASSLGQIVDGYTF.

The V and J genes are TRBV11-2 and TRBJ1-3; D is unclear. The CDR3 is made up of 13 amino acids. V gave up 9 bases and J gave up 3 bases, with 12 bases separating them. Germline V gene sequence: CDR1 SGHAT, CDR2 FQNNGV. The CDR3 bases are TGTGCCAGTTCCCCGATGGGTGGAAACACCATATATTTT. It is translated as CASSPMGGNTIYF.

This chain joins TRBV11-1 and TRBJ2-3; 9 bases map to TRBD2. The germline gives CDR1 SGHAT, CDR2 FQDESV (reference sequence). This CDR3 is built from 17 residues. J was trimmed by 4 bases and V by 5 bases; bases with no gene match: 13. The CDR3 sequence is CASSPYSGGGAADTQYF. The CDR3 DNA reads TGTGCCAGCAGCCCCTACTCGGGCGGGGGGGCTGCAGATACGCAGTATTTT.

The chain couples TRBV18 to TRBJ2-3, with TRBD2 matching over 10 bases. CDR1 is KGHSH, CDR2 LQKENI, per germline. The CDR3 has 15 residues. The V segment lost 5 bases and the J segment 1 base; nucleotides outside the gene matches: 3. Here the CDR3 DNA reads TGTGCCAGCTCAAGAGGGACTAGCGGCACAGATACGCAGTATTTT. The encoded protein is CASSRGTSGTDTQYF.

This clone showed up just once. The CDR3 protein is CASSFPRGNNSPLHF. The CDR3 nucleotides are TGTGCCAGCAGTTTCCCCCGGGGGAATAATTCACCCCTCCACTTT. The V and J genes are TRBV28 and TRBJ1-6; D possibly corresponds to TRBD1 (5 bases). Trimming removed 3 bases from V and 5 bases from J, with 11 bases in between. The germline gives CDR1 MDHEN, CDR2 SYDVKM. The CDR3 loop spans 15 amino acids.

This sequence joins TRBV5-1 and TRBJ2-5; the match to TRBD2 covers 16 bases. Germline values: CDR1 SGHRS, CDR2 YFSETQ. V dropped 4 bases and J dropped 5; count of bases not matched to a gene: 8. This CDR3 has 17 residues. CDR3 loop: CASSHGTSGGAEETQYF. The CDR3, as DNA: TGCGCCAGCAGCCACGGGACTAGCGGGGGGGCCGAGGAGACCCAGTACTTC.

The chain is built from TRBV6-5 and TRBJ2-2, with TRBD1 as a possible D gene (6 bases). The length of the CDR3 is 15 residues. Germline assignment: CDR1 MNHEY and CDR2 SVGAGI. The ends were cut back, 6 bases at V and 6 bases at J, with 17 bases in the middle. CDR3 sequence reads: CASRGGWGTAGELFF. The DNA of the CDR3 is TGTGCCAGCAGAGGGGGATGGGGAACCGCCGGGGAGCTGTTTTTT.

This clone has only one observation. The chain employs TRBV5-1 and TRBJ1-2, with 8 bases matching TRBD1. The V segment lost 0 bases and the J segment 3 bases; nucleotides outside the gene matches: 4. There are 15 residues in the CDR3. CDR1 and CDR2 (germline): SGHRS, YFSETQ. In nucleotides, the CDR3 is TGCGCCAGCAGCTTGGGACAGGGGCGAGACTATGGCTACACCTTC. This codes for CASSLGQGRDYGYTF.

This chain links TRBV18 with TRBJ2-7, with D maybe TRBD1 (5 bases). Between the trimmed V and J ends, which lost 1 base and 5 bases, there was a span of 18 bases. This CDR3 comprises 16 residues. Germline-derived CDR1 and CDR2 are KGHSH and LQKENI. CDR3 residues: CASSPQSRARVNEQYF. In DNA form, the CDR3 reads TGTGCCAGCTCACCACAGTCCCGGGCCAGGGTGAACGAGCAGTACTTC.

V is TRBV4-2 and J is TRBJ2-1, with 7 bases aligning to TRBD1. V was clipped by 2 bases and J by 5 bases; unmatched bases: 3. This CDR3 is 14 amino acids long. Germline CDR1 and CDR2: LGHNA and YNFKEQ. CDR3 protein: CASSQPQGDNEQFF. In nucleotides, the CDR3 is TGTGCCAGCAGCCAACCCCAGGGGGACAATGAGCAGTTCTTC.

CDR3 DNA sequence: TGTGCCAGCAGTGTCAGGGACGGCTATGGCTACACCTTC. Its protein is CASSVRDGYGYTF. The V call is TRBV6-5, the J call TRBJ1-2; D is possibly TRBD1 (5 bases). The germline V gene encodes CDR1 MNHEY and CDR2 SVGAGI. This CDR3 comprises 13 residues. V was pared by 5 bases and J by 4 bases, with 11 bases between.

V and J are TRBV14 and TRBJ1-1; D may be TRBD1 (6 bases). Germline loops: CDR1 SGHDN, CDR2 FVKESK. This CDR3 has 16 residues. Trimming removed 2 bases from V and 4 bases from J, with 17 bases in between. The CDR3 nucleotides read TGTGCCAGCAGCCAACCCCGGGGGCGCTGGGGCACTGAAGCTTTCTTT. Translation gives CASSQPRGRWGTEAFF.

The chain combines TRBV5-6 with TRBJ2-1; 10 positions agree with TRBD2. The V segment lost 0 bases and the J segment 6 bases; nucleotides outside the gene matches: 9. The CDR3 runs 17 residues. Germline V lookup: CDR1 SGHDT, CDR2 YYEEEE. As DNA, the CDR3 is TGTGCCAGCAGCTTGGTGACCCTAGCGGGAGCCTCCAATGAGCAGTTCTTC. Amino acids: CASSLVTLAGASNEQFF.

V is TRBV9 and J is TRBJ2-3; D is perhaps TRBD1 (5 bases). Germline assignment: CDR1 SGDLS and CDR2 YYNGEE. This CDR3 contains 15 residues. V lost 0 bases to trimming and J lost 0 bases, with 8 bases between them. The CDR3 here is CASSVAGWSTDTQYF. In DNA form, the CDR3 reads TGTGCCAGCAGCGTAGCAGGGTGGAGCACAGATACGCAGTATTTT.

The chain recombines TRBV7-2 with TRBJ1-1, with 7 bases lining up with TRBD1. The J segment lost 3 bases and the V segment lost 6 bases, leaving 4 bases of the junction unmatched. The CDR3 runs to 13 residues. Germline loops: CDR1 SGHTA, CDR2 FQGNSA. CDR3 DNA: TGTGCCAGCAGTCTCCAGGGGGACACTGAAGCTTTCTTT. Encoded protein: CASSLQGDTEAFF. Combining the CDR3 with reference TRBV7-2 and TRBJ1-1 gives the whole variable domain GAGVSQSPSNKVTEKGKDVELRCDPISGHTALYWYRQSLGQGLEFLIYFQGNSAPDKSGLPSDRFSAERTGGSVSTLTIQRTQQEDSAVYLCASSLQGDTEAFFGQGTRLTVV.

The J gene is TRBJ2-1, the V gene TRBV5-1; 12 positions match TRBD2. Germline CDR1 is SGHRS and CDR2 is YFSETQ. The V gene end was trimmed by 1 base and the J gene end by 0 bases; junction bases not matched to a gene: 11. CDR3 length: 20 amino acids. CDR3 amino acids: CASSLPQSSGGASSYNEQFF. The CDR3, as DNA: TGCGCCAGCAGCTTGCCCCAGTCTAGCGGGGGGGCGAGCTCCTACAATGAGCAGTTCTTC.

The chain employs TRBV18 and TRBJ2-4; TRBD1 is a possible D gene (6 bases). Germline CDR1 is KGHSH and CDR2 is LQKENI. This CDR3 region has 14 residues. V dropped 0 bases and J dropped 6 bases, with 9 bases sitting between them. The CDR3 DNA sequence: TGTGCCAGCTCACCACCGACACAGGGAAACATTCAGTACTTC. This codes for CASSPPTQGNIQYF.

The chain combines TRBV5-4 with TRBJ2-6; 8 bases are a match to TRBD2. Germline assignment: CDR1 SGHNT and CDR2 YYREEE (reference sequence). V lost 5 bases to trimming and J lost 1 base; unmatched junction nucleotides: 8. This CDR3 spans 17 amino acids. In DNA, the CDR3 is TGTGCCAGCAGGCTAGGGGCGGGGGGTTCTGGGGCCAACGTCCTGACTTTC. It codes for CASRLGAGGSGANVLTF.

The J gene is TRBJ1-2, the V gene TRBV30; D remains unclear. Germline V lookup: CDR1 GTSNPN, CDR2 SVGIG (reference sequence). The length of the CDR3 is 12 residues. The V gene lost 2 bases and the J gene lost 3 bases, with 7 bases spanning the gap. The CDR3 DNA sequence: TGTGCCTGGAGTACGGGGTACTATGGCTACACCTTC. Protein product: CAWSTGYYGYTF.

CDR3 region: CASSLPARRDFSTDTQYF. In DNA form, the CDR3 reads TGTGCCAGCAGCTTACCGGCACGCAGGGATTTCAGCACAGATACGCAGTATTTT. The rearrangement uses TRBV7-2 and TRBJ2-3; D perhaps matches TRBD1 (5 bases). Per germline, CDR1 SGHTA and CDR2 FQGNSA. The germline V and J ends were trimmed by 2 bases and 0 bases, with 18 bases remaining between them. The length of the CDR3 is 18 residues.